This T cell receptor beta chain was identified in a study of blood T cells in healthy people across ages (dated by TCRdb to about 2015). Context from the whole study: Template switching captured roughly one uniquely barcoded TCR beta cDNA molecule per two T cells in model experiments. Using deep sequencing normalized with unique cDNA molecular identifiers, the study measured how TCR beta repertoire diversity changes with age. The donors were divided into four age groups: young (average around 17 years), middle-aged (around 41), aged (about 61) and long-lived (around 80). To avoid experimental bias, donors of different ages were randomly spread across the sequencing lanes. For two donors (one aged 18 to 29 and one aged 80 or older), the study analyzed two additional independent replicas of 1 million unique cDNA reads from the same blood draw. The study at large found these results: There was a strong correlation between observed TCR beta diversity and the percentage of naive T cells measured by flow cytometry. Bulk unsorted PBMC profiling prevented conclusive comparison of naive and antigen-experienced compartments. Observed TCR beta diversity per million T cells fell roughly linearly with age, and a significant reduction was already apparent by age roughly 40. Because donor CMV infection status was unknown, age-related changes in expanded clonotypes were potentially confounded. Total diversity estimates from one million sequenced T cells were considered lower bounds and underestimates. Compared with the aged group, the long-lived group had more naive CD4+ T cells, fewer expanded clones and increased TCR diversity, suggesting age selection.

Details on this clonotype: Its antigen remains undetermined. The sample holds no much larger clone one base away, and base qualities are not on file.

Library method: 5' RACE. TCRdb lists the instrument as Illumina HiSeq 2500. A second PCR of about 6 to 12 cycles was run with a J-beta primer mix and a sample-barcoded 5' primer. A template-switch 5' adaptor carrying 12 random nucleotides introduced a unique molecular identifier onto each TCR beta cDNA molecule. Each sample yielded at least 2.5 million CDR3-containing paired-end reads. The Mint cDNA synthesis kit, primed by a TRBC-specific oligonucleotide, was used to synthesize first-strand cDNA from all RNA. All cDNA was treated with uracil-DNA glycosylase and then went through a first 18-cycle PCR with the universal primers M1SS and BC2_uni_R. Concerning the study's data processing: For normalization, 1 million high-quality reads, each with a distinct molecular identifier, were randomly selected from each sample. Instead of being binned into consensus sequences, reads that shared molecular identifiers were thrown out. CDR3 identification, clonotype clustering and error correction used MiTCR with a Q25 quality threshold and the strictest error-elimination algorithm. Lower-bound total TCR beta diversity was estimated with a nonparametric unseen species model using Euler transformation. TCRdb reanalyzed the raw reads on its own, using fastp at Q25 for trimming and MiXCR for clone calling, and kept in-frame beta chains. Each entry merges the rows of one CDR3 protein and shows their most common DNA and genes. V and J calls and clone size were set by TCRdb, not the authors. The sample table holds roughly 800,000 distinct CDR3 sequences, of which roughly 64% were seen once. The top ten clonotypes cover roughly 22% of the sample.

Based on the germline V gene, the CDR1 and CDR2 sequences are ENHRY and SYGVKD. At the junction V is shortened by 5 bases and J by 1 base, with 11 bases in between. From the cysteine through the phenylalanine, the CDR3 covers 14 amino acids. Solely the CDR3 DNA is kept, with 42 bases framed from the first base. The roughly 39 donors, aged roughly 6 to 95 years, were systemically healthy Caucasian individuals from Russia. Each donor gave ten milliliters of peripheral blood, drawn into EDTA-treated Vacutainer tubes. Ficoll-Paque density-gradient centrifugation was used to isolate PBMCs, with at least 7 million obtained per sample. Total RNA was extracted from PBMCs with Trizol reagent, with at least 5.5 micrograms obtained per sample. Naive CD45RAhigh/CD27high T cell percentages were measured by flow cytometry on a PBMC aliquot from every donor.

The clonotype was recovered from a man between 25 and 39 years old in good health. Specimen: blood. This chain is built from TRBV10-3 and TRBJ1-2; there is no confident call for the D gene. The bases read TGTGCCATCAGTTTCCAAGCCCGTAACTATGGCTACACCTTC. The resulting protein is CAISFQARNYGYTF.